One and the same sample provided the 30 T cell receptor beta chains below, sequenced in a study of T-cell memory formation after mild COVID-19. TCRdb used MiXCR to reprocess the 5' RACE reads, holding one entry per CDR3 protein. The sample shows 55,000 to 80,000 distinct CDR3 sequences, about a tenth of them seen only once. The specimen was PBMCs or a T cell subset sorted from them (not recorded which). The receptors shown here come from a man aged 18 to 35 who had mild COVID-19 (a few samples of this study predate the infection). Cell type and time point are not known.

This clonotype has just a few counts. This sequence joins TRBV11-2 and TRBJ2-7; D is perhaps TRBD1 (8 bases). Germline lookup yields CDR1 SGHAT and CDR2 FQNNGV. V lost 2 bases to trimming and J lost 6 bases, with 20 bases between them. There are 16 residues in the CDR3. CDR3: CASSLLGTGGGIEQYF. The CDR3 DNA reads as TGTGCCAGCAGCTTATTGGGAACAGGGGGAGGGATCGAGCAGTACTTC.

The chain employs TRBV5-4 and TRBJ2-6; 8 nucleotides match TRBD1. V dropped 6 bases and J dropped 0; count of bases not matched to a gene: 5. The CDR3 consists of 16 residues. Germline V lookup: CDR1 SGHNT, CDR2 YYREEE (reference sequence). CDR3 nucleotide sequence: TGTGCCAGCACCGGGACAGGCGCCTCTGGGGCCAACGTCCTGACTTTC. This encodes CASTGTGASGANVLTF.

In its sample, this clonotype was seen a few times. The chain couples TRBV7-2 to TRBJ2-3; possible D gene TRBD2, 5 bases. This CDR3 has 13 amino acids. Germline-derived CDR1 and CDR2 are SGHTA and FQGNSA. The ends were cut back, 5 bases at V and 3 bases at J, with 9 bases in the middle. The CDR3 loop reads CASSREWTDTQYF. The CDR3 nucleotides read TGTGCCAGCAGCAGGGAGTGGACAGATACGCAGTATTTT.

This clonotype occurred a few times. J is TRBJ2-1 and V is TRBV18; 9 bases match TRBD2. CDR1 is KGHSH, CDR2 LQKENI, per germline. The CDR3 length is 14 residues. V shed 8 bases, J shed 8 bases, and the junction held 10 bases outside the gene matches. CDR3 sequence (DNA): TGTGCCAGCCTAGGGGGACTAGCTTTCCATGAGCAGTTCTTC. The encoded protein is CASLGGLAFHEQFF.

To note about this clonotype: This may stem from a read error, because a much larger clone lies one nucleotide away. The chain joins TRBV6-6 to TRBJ2-5; D unresolved. The germline V gene has CDR1 MNHNY and CDR2 SVGAGI (reference sequence). The CDR3 has 12 residues. CDR3 loop: CASSQQEETKYF. The CDR3 nucleotides are TGTGCCAGCAGCCAACAAGAGGAGACCAAGTACTTC.

The sample holds a few counts of this clonotype. This chain links TRBV18 with TRBJ1-1; D remains ambiguous. V gave up 2 bases and J gave up 0 bases, with 4 bases separating them. Per germline, CDR1 KGHSH and CDR2 LQKENI. This CDR3 is built from 13 residues. CDR3 nucleotides: TGTGCCAGCTCACCAGACATGAACACTGAAGCTTTCTTT. It yields the protein CASSPDMNTEAFF.

This chain uses TRBV5-1 with TRBJ2-6; D remains ambiguous. The CDR3 is 15 amino acids. Trimming shortened V by 2 bases and J by 0 bases, and 6 bases separated the two germline ends. Germline V gives CDR1 SGHRS, CDR2 YFSETQ. The CDR3 DNA reads as TGCGCCAGCAGCTTCCAGTCCTCTGGGGCCAACGTCCTGACTTTC. Protein product: CASSFQSSGANVLTF. The full variable domain, completed using reference TRBV5-1 and TRBJ2-6, is KAGVTQTPRYLIKTRGQQVTLSCSPISGHRSVSWYQQTPGQGLQFLFEYFSETQRNKGNFPGRFSGRQFSNSRSEMNVSTLELGDSALYLCASSFQSSGANVLTFGAGSRLTVL.

The V gene is TRBV3-1, the J gene TRBJ2-3; possible D gene TRBD1, 5 bases. The CDR3 is made up of 17 amino acids. The germline V gene has CDR1 LGHDT and CDR2 YNNKEL (reference sequence). Trimming stripped 0 bases from V and 4 bases from J, with 17 bases between. This CDR3 is CASSQDEGAPLPDTQYF. As DNA, the CDR3 is TGTGCCAGCAGCCAAGACGAAGGGGCCCCACTCCCAGATACGCAGTATTTT.

This clonotype showed up just a few times. J is TRBJ2-5 and V is TRBV5-5; the match to TRBD2 covers 8 bases. Germline V lookup: CDR1 SGHKS, CDR2 YYEKEE (reference sequence). V dropped 2 bases and J dropped 5; count of bases not matched to a gene: 5. CDR3 size: 14 residues. DNA of the CDR3: TGTGCCAGCAGCTTACGGGGGGGCGACGAGACCCAGTACTTC. Translating gives CASSLRGGDETQYF. The whole variable domain, remainder taken from reference TRBV5-5 and TRBJ2-5, is DAGVTQSPTHLIKTRGQQVTLRCSPISGHKSVSWYQQVLGQGPQFIFQYYEKEERGRGNFPDRFSARQFPNYSSELNVNALLLGDSALYLCASSLRGGDETQYFGPGTRLLVL.

This clonotype was seen a few times. This chain connects TRBV5-1 to TRBJ2-1, with 12 bases that match TRBD2. CDR1 and CDR2 from the germline V gene are SGHRS and YFSETQ. This CDR3 has 16 residues. V gave up 4 bases and J gave up 8 bases; unmatched junction bases: 10. The CDR3: CASSLTSGGLTYEQFF. The CDR3 DNA sequence: TGCGCCAGCAGCCTTACTAGCGGGGGGCTAACGTATGAGCAGTTCTTC.

The V call is TRBV6-5, the J call TRBJ1-4; 8 bases line up with TRBD1. The CDR3 spans 16 residues. CDR1 and CDR2 (germline): MNHEY, SVGAGI. Unmatched junction bases numbered 7, after V lost 4 bases and J lost 3 bases. CDR3 in DNA: TGTGCCAGCAGTTTCGGACAGGGAGCGGCTAATGAAAAACTGTTTTTT. It translates to CASSFGQGAANEKLFF.

The gene calls are TRBV6-5 and TRBJ2-5; 7 bases agree with TRBD1. CDR1 MNHEY and CDR2 SVGAGI come from the germline V gene. Unmatched junction bases numbered 5, after V lost 8 bases and J lost 2 bases. The CDR3 runs to 13 residues. The CDR3 DNA reads TGTGCCAGCTATGGGACAGTTCAAGAGACCCAGTACTTC. Its protein is CASYGTVQETQYF.

J is TRBJ2-1 and V is TRBV12-3 or TRBV12-4; D not certain. Trimming stripped 5 bases from V and 8 bases from J, with 7 bases between. This CDR3 contains 11 residues. Here the CDR3 DNA reads TGTGCCAGCAGTATAGGTGATGAGCAGTTCTTC. As protein: CASSIGDEQFF.

The genes are TRBV3-1 and TRBJ2-1, with 7 bases matching TRBD1. V dropped 8 bases and J dropped 6; count of bases not matched to a gene: 7. CDR3 length: 13 residues. Looked up from germline, CDR1 is LGHDT and CDR2 is YNNKEL (reference sequence). For the CDR3, the DNA is TGTGCCAGCGCAAGGACAGGATCCAATGAGCAGTTCTTC. Its translation: CASARTGSNEQFF.

V gene TRBV4-1 combines with J gene TRBJ1-2, with 7 bases that match TRBD1. J lost 7 bases, V lost 1 base, and 3 bases had no gene match. Germline lookup yields CDR1 MGHRA and CDR2 YSYEKL. The length of the CDR3 is 13 residues. This chain's CDR3 is CASSQVEGAGYTF. CDR3 DNA sequence: TGCGCCAGCAGCCAAGTTGAGGGGGCTGGCTACACCTTC.

The chain uses TRBV3-1 and TRBJ1-1; no firm D call. The CDR3 extends over 13 amino acids. Trimming took 7 bases from V and 5 from J, leaving 14 bases between them. Germline loops: CDR1 LGHDT, CDR2 YNNKEL (reference sequence). The CDR3 loop is CASTLAQGTEAFF. The CDR3 nucleotides are TGTGCCAGCACCTTAGCCCAAGGAACTGAAGCTTTCTTT.

V usage is TRBV7-3 and J usage is TRBJ1-6; possibly TRBD1 for D (5 bases). The CDR3 length is 14 residues. In germline, CDR1 is SGHTA, CDR2 FQGTGA. The ends were cut back, 5 bases at V and 8 bases at J, with 13 bases in the middle. This CDR3 is CASSARDGYSPLHF. Here the CDR3 DNA reads TGTGCCAGCAGCGCCCGGGACGGATATTCACCCCTCCACTTT. Using reference TRBV7-3 and TRBJ1-6 for the parts outside the CDR3, the full variable domain is GAGVSQTPSNKVTEKGKYVELRCDPISGHTALYWYRQSLGQGPEFLIYFQGTGAADDSGLPNDRFFAVRPEGSVSTLKIQRTERGDSAVYLCASSARDGYSPLHFGNGTRLTVT.

The V and J genes are TRBV19 and TRBJ1-1, with D possibly matching TRBD1 (6 bases). V lost 6 bases and J 5 bases, leaving 16 bases between the germline ends. Germline V CDR1 and CDR2: LNHDA, SQIVND (reference sequence). CDR3 length: 14 amino acids. CDR3 amino acids: CASRQQGGMTEAFF. The CDR3 DNA reads TGTGCCAGTAGACAACAGGGAGGTATGACTGAAGCTTTCTTT.

In this sample, this clonotype turned up many times. The CDR3 nucleotides read TGCAGCGTTGATTCCAGGGCGGCCACTGAAGCTTTCTTT. This encodes CSVDSRAATEAFF. V usage is TRBV29-1 and J usage is TRBJ1-1, with D tentatively TRBD1 (5 bases). The ends were cut back, 3 bases at V and 4 bases at J, with 12 bases in the middle. This CDR3 region has 13 residues. Germline loops: CDR1 SQVTM, CDR2 ANQGSEA.

The J gene is TRBJ2-6, the V gene TRBV4-3; TRBD1 is a possible D gene (7 bases). Trimming removed 0 bases at V and 3 bases at J, with 12 bases between. Germline V gene data show CDR1 as LGHNA and CDR2 as YSLEER. This CDR3 is built from 17 residues. The CDR3, as DNA: TGCGCCAGCAGCCAAGACGCCCAGGGGGGTGGGGCCAACGTCCTGACTTTC. The encoded protein is CASSQDAQGGGANVLTF.

The rearrangement links TRBV7-4 to TRBJ2-5; D uncertain. Between the trimmed V and J ends, which lost 10 bases and 4 bases, there was a span of 10 bases. Per the germline V gene, CDR1 is SGHVT and CDR2 is SQSDAQ. There are 11 residues in the CDR3. CDR3 region: CANPGIETQYF. The CDR3 bases are TGTGCCAACCCTGGGATAGAGACCCAGTACTTC.

This clonotype has ten or more counts. The gene calls are TRBV7-2 and TRBJ2-2; TRBD1 matches at 11 bases. Germline V lookup: CDR1 SGHTA, CDR2 FQGNSA. The CDR3 length is 15 residues. The V gene end was trimmed by 3 bases and the J gene end by 5 bases; junction bases not matched to a gene: 2. The DNA of the CDR3 is TGTGCCAGCAGCTTTGGACAGGGGGCTACCGGGGAGCTGTTTTTT. Amino acids: CASSFGQGATGELFF.

The chain carries TRBV18 and TRBJ2-7, with D unclear. V gave up 2 bases and J gave up 3 bases, with 5 bases separating them. The CDR3 has 12 amino acids. The germline gives CDR1 KGHSH, CDR2 LQKENI. The CDR3 protein is CASSPFNYEQYF. In nucleotides, the CDR3 is TGTGCCAGCTCACCATTTAACTACGAGCAGTACTTC.

This clonotype occurred many times. This rearrangement joins TRBV7-2 to TRBJ2-7; no clear D gene. The CDR3 runs 14 residues. Germline V gene lookup returns CDR1 SGHTA and CDR2 FQGNSA. Trimming shortened V by 5 bases and J by 0 bases, and 11 bases separated the two germline ends. The CDR3 reads CASSPRVDSYEQYF. The CDR3 coding sequence is TGTGCCAGCAGCCCCCGGGTCGACTCCTACGAGCAGTACTTC.

This clonotype was found many times. This chain uses TRBV20-1 with TRBJ2-2, with TRBD2 identical over 11 bases. Per the germline V gene, CDR1 is DFQATT and CDR2 is SNEGSKA (reference sequence). CDR3 length equals 14 residues. This CDR3 reads CKHRLAGNTGELFF. The CDR3 DNA reads as TGCAAACACCGACTAGCGGGAAACACCGGGGAGCTGTTTTTT.

This clonotype occurred a few times. J is TRBJ2-2 and V is TRBV10-3; a weak D match, TRBD2 (6 bases). The CDR3 runs to 13 residues. The V end lost 7 bases, the J end lost 4 bases, and 10 bases lay between the germline ends. Germline V lookup: CDR1 ENHRY, CDR2 SYGVKD. CDR3 region: CAIKGLPTGELFF. In DNA, the CDR3 is TGTGCCATCAAGGGACTCCCCACCGGGGAGCTGTTTTTT.

Ten or more counts support this clonotype. The rearrangement uses TRBV5-1 and TRBJ2-3; 9 nucleotides agree with TRBD1. Germline trimming cut 4 bases from V and 6 bases from J; bases unmatched to any gene: 6. Germline V gene sequence: CDR1 SGHRS, CDR2 YFSETQ. The CDR3 is made up of 14 amino acids. CDR3 sequence (DNA): TGCGCCAGCAGCCCGGACAGGGGCTGGGATACGCAGTATTTT. Protein: CASSPDRGWDTQYF.

As for this clonotype: One end of the junction fails to match germline, which may point to a read error. This chain connects TRBV7-9 to TRBJ1-2, with D perhaps TRBD1 (5 bases). CDR3 length equals 14 residues. The germline gives CDR1 SEHNR, CDR2 FQNEAQ (reference sequence). The CDR3 is CASSLGWGTSTPFF. CDR3 coding DNA: TGTGCCAGCAGCTTAGGCTGGGGGACTTCTACTCCTTTCTTC.

This clonotype was recorded at least ten times. The chain employs TRBV7-2 and TRBJ2-3; D is possibly TRBD2 (5 bases). Trimming stripped 5 bases from V and 8 bases from J, with 8 bases between. CDR3 length: 11 amino acids. CDR1 SGHTA and CDR2 FQGNSA come from the germline V gene. The CDR3 reads CASSPRGTQYF. In DNA form, the CDR3 reads TGTGCCAGCAGCCCCCGGGGTACGCAGTATTTT.

The chain links TRBV4-2 to TRBJ2-3; tentatively, D is TRBD1 (6 bases). The CDR3 loop spans 17 amino acids. Trimming pared 1 base from V and 2 bases from J, leaving 16 bases between. The germline CDR1 and CDR2 sequences are LGHNA and YNFKEQ. This CDR3 reads CASSQARGYGYTDTQYF. The CDR3 DNA sequence: TGTGCCAGCAGCCAAGCCAGGGGTTATGGTTACACAGATACGCAGTATTTT.